This is a list of T cell receptor beta chains from one sample in a study of regulatory T cells in long-lasting Graves disease. MiXCR was run by TCRdb on the multiplex PCR reads, yielding one entry per CDR3 protein. The sample carries about 500,000 distinct CDR3 sequences, around 12% recorded once. A further study also used this sample, focusing on T cells in Graves' hyperthyroidism and ophthalmopathy.

The sample in question was peripheral blood mononuclear cells (PBMCs), obtained at new diagnosis, from a patient treated with antithyroid drugs. These receptors all stem from a woman in her 30s with Graves disease. The CDR3 runs from the conserved cysteine through the conserved F or W. The order of the fields is J gene, V gene, clone size, D gene, CDR3 DNA, CDR3 protein. The D gene is left open where the match is weak. A row's size may be missing; if present it is once, few, many or a size class.

>TRBJ2-1|TRBV12-3/TRBV12-4|many|-
TGTGCCAGCAGTTTCCGGGTTCCCGTTTACAATGAGCAGTTCTTC
CASSFRVPVYNEQFF
>TRBJ1-6|TRBV20-1|many|TRBD1
TGCAGTGCTAGAGACGGAAGGGGACAGGGCAATTCACCCCTCCACTTT
CSARDGRGQGNSPLHF
>TRBJ2-3|TRBV7-2|-|-
TGTGCCAGCAGCTCTGGACGGATAGATACGCAGTATTTT
CASSSGRIDTQYF
>TRBJ2-3|TRBV7-2|many|TRBD1
TGTGCCAGCAGCGAAGAACTTACACAGGGGAATACGCAGTATTTT
CASSEELTQGNTQYF
>TRBJ1-6|TRBV5-6|once|-
TGTGTCAGCAGCGTGACGACAGGATTGAGCTCCTATAATTCACCCCTCCACTTT
CVSSVTTGLSSYNSPLHF
>TRBJ2-7|TRBV9|-|TRBD2
TGTGCCAGCAGCGCTAGCGGTATCTCCTACGAGCAGTACTTC
CASSASGISYEQYF
>TRBJ1-3|TRBV6-2/TRBV6-3|few|-
TGTGCCAGCAGCACCGAGGAATCTGGAAACACCATATATTTT
CASSTEESGNTIYF
>TRBJ1-5|TRBV4-1|many|-
TGCGCCAGCAGCCAAGAGGCATTCCTAAATCAGCCCCAGCATTTT
CASSQEAFLNQPQHF
>TRBJ2-7|TRBV3-1|many|TRBD2
TGTGCCAGCAGCCAAGGGGGGCTAGCGGGGCACATCGAGCAGTACTTC
CASSQGGLAGHIEQYF
>TRBJ2-3|TRBV24-1|few|TRBD2
TGTGCCACCAGTGATTCCCAACTAGCGGGAAAGCAGTATTTT
CATSDSQLAGKQYF
>TRBJ2-6|TRBV30|many|-
TGTGCCTGGACGCGCTCTGGGGCCAACGTCCTGACTTTC
CAWTRSGANVLTF
>TRBJ2-5|TRBV5-1|many|-
TGTGCCAGCAGCTTAGCGTCTACGGGGCAAGAGACCCAGTACTTC
CASSLASTGQETQYF
>TRBJ2-2|TRBV27|few|-
TGTGCCAGCAGTTTAGTGGCAGTACACACCGGGGAGCTGTTTTTT
CASSLVAVHTGELFF
>TRBJ2-6|TRBV2|many|-
TGTGCCAGCAGGAAAGGGGGGGCGACTGGTGGGGCCAACGTCCTGACTTTC
CASRKGGATGGANVLTF
>TRBJ2-1|TRBV2|many|-
TGTGCCAGCAGTGAGGCCCGTTTCGGGGTCCTTGAGCAGTTCTTC
CASSEARFGVLEQFF
>TRBJ1-5|TRBV7-8|many|-
TGTGCCAGCAGCTTAGGGCAGGGGCCGAATCAGCCCCAGCATTTT
CASSLGQGPNQPQHF
>TRBJ1-2|TRBV5-1|many|TRBD1
TGCGCCAGCGCCTATAACAGGGGGCAAGGCTACACCTTC
CASAYNRGQGYTF
>TRBJ1-1|TRBV2|many|TRBD1
TGTGCCAGCAGCGCCGGGACAGAGAACACTGAAGCTTTCTTT
CASSAGTENTEAFF
>TRBJ2-1|TRBV24-1|-|-
TGTGCCACCAGTGATTTGGGCCAGGGGACTAAGCAGTTCTTC
CATSDLGQGTKQFF
>TRBJ1-1|TRBV6-1|many|-
TGTGCCAGCAGTACCAACGGACAGAGAGAAGCTTTCTTT
CASSTNGQREAFF
>TRBJ1-1|TRBV5-1|many|-
TGCGCCAGCAGTAGGGAGGGACCAGAAGCTTTCTTT
CASSREGPEAFF
>TRBJ2-1|TRBV24-1|many|TRBD2
TGTGCCACCAGTGATCCCGGGACTAGCGGGAATTCGAATGAGCAGTTCTTC
CATSDPGTSGNSNEQFF
>TRBJ2-1|TRBV11-1|many|-
TGTGCCAGCAGCTTAACCTTTAGCGGTTACAACTACAATGAGCAGTTCTTC
CASSLTFSGYNYNEQFF
>TRBJ2-7|TRBV20-1|few|TRBD2
TGCAGTGCTAGAGAAATGGGGCCGGGGGTAGCGGGAGGGCCACCCTACGAGCAGTACTTC
CSAREMGPGVAGGPPYEQYF
>TRBJ1-2|TRBV5-6|once|TRBD1
TGTGCCAGCAGCTCGGGACAGGGGACAGGCGGCTACACCTTC
CASSSGQGTGGYTF
>TRBJ2-3|TRBV27|many|-
TGTGCCAGCAGTTTATCGGGCAGGGGTGGGGATACGCAGTATTTT
CASSLSGRGGDTQYF
>TRBJ2-5|TRBV28|-|-
TGTGCCAGCAGTTTGGTGGGGGCTGTCCAAGAGACCCAGTACTTC
CASSLVGAVQETQYF
>TRBJ1-1|TRBV12-3/TRBV12-4|many|-
TGTGCCAGCAGTTTAAGTCAGGGAGGGAGGACTGAAGCTTTCTTT
CASSLSQGGRTEAFF
>TRBJ1-5|TRBV15|-|-
TGTGCCACCAGCACCGGTGAAGGTCAGCCCCAGCATTTT
CATSTGEGQPQHF
>TRBJ2-3|TRBV3-1|many|TRBD2
TGTGCCAGCAGCCGGTGGAGCGGGAGTGGTGAAGATACGCAGTATTTT
CASSRWSGSGEDTQYF
>TRBJ2-1|TRBV4-1|-|TRBD2
TGCGCCAGCAGCCCCCCCCGCGCTAGCGGGAGCAATAAGCAGTTCTTC
CASSPPRASGSNKQFF
>TRBJ1-2|TRBV3-1|many|TRBD1
TGTGCCAGCAGCCCCCGGTTCAGGGGGAACTATGGCTACACCTTC
CASSPRFRGNYGYTF
>TRBJ1-1|TRBV15|-|-
TGTGCCACCAGAAGAGGGTCCGGGGGGACTGAAGCTTTCTTT
CATRRGSGGTEAFF
>TRBJ1-1|TRBV6-5|many|TRBD1
TGTGCCAGCAGTTCGGACAGGGGATGGGCTTTCTTT
CASSSDRGWAFF
>TRBJ1-2|TRBV7-2|many|-
TGTGCCAGCAGCTTAGGAATTGGCGGTGGCTACACCTTC
CASSLGIGGGYTF
>TRBJ2-7|TRBV2|few|-
TGTGCCAGCAGTACAGGGTTTGGGCTCTACGAGCAGTACTTC
CASSTGFGLYEQYF
>TRBJ2-5|TRBV15|many|-
TGTGCCACCAGCAGAGACGGGCAGGGGTGGCAGACCCAGTACTTC
CATSRDGQGWQTQYF
>TRBJ1-1|TRBV6-1|-|-
TGTGCCAGCAGACTCAGACATAACACTGAAGCTTTCTTT
CASRLRHNTEAFF
>TRBJ2-7|TRBV19|-|-
TGTGCCAGTAGCCCCTCCCCCCGCGGGTACTCTCCGTACGAGCAGTACTTC
CASSPSPRGYSPYEQYF
>TRBJ2-1|TRBV5-1|many|TRBD2
TGCGCCAGCAGCCAAGGGACTAGCTTCTACAATGAGCAGTTCTTC
CASSQGTSFYNEQFF
>TRBJ2-3|TRBV20-1|many|TRBD2
TGCAGTGCGGGGGTAGCGGGAGCGCCTAAGTCAGATACGCAGTATTTT
CSAGVAGAPKSDTQYF
>TRBJ1-6|TRBV20-1|many|-
TGCAGTGCTGCTAGGGCTTTTTCACCCCTCCACTTT
CSAARAFSPLHF
>TRBJ2-1|TRBV13|few|TRBD2
TGTGCCAGCAGCGAAGCGGGAGGGCCATCAAATGAGCAGTTCTTC
CASSEAGGPSNEQFF
>TRBJ1-4|TRBV9|many|-
TGTGCCAGCAGCGCGAGGAGGGGAGCTAATGAAAAACTGTTTTTT
CASSARRGANEKLFF
>TRBJ1-6|TRBV3-1|many|-
TGTGCCAGCAGCCAAGGAGGGGTCACGAGTTCACCCCTCCACTTT
CASSQGGVTSSPLHF
>TRBJ1-6|TRBV28|-|-
TGTGCCAGCAGTTTGCTTGGACGCTCCAATTCACCCCTCCACTTT
CASSLLGRSNSPLHF
>TRBJ2-3|TRBV28|many|-
TGTGCCAGCAGTTTATTGGTGGGGCACACAGATACGCAGTATTTT
CASSLLVGHTDTQYF
>TRBJ1-6|TRBV2|many|-
TGTGCCAGCAGACCCAAGGAGACATATAATTCACCCCTCCACTTT
CASRPKETYNSPLHF
>TRBJ1-1|TRBV5-1|many|TRBD1
TGCGCCAGCAGCCCATTTGCAGGGGGCAACACTGAAGCTTTCTTT
CASSPFAGGNTEAFF
>TRBJ2-7|TRBV4-3|-|TRBD2
TGCGCCAGCAGCCAAGATTATGGCGGGAGGGAGTACGAGCAGTACTTC
CASSQDYGGREYEQYF
>TRBJ2-3|TRBV7-2|many|-
TGTGCCAGCACCTTTCTGGATACGCAGTATTTT
CASTFLDTQYF
>TRBJ2-7|TRBV5-6|many|-
TGTGCCAGCAGCCAGGGGAGGGGCTCCTTCCACGAGCAGTACTTC
CASSQGRGSFHEQYF
>TRBJ1-1|TRBV6-1|many|-
TGTGCCAGCTGGGAAAACAGGGCCTTCTACACTGAAGCTTTCTTT
CASWENRAFYTEAFF
>TRBJ2-7|TRBV6-1|many|TRBD1
TGTGCCAGCAGTCTAGGACAGGGAGGAACGGCCTACGAGCAGTACTTC
CASSLGQGGTAYEQYF
>TRBJ1-5|TRBV30|many|-
TGTGCCTGGAGTGTAAGTGGTAATCAGCCCCAGCATTTT
CAWSVSGNQPQHF